These 21 T cell receptor beta chains share one sample of origin, sequenced in a study of T cell clonotyping in hematopoietic cell transplantation. Time point described: recipient sample about 28 days before transplant, after cytoreduction. Clones were read by immunoSEQ multiplex PCR, and TCRdb kept only the in-frame ones, dropping some. The sample holds approximately 44,000 clones, less than 85% seen once. The specimen comprised peripheral blood mononuclear cells, sampled before stem cell transplant. The receptor source for this set is a man aged 60 to 69 with acute myeloid leukemia. Some clones in this sample may be carry-over from other donors' samples.

This rearrangement joins TRBV6-5 to TRBJ2-5; TRBD2 matches 9 bases. V trimming: 2 bases; J trimming: 4 bases; junction bases outside the gene matches: 5. This CDR3 is built from 15 residues. In germline, CDR1 is MNHEY, CDR2 SVGAGI. CDR3: CASSYTLAGIETQYF. Here the CDR3 DNA reads TGTGCCAGCAGTTACACCCTAGCGGGGATAGAGACCCAGTACTTC.

The V and J genes are TRBV7-2 and TRBJ2-3; tentative D call: TRBD2 (6 bases). Germline CDR1 is SGHTA and CDR2 is FQGNSA. This CDR3 has 15 residues. V lost 5 bases and J 0 bases, leaving 12 bases between the germline ends. The CDR3 sequence is CASSPDYLSTDTQYF. DNA of the CDR3: TGTGCCAGCAGCCCGGACTACCTGAGCACAGATACGCAGTATTTT.

A word on this clone: The same CDR3 is also encoded by other DNA sequences in this sample. The CDR3 spells CASSLDRGGNQPQHF. The CDR3, as DNA: TGTGCCAGCAGCTTAGATCGCGGGGGGAATCAGCCCCAGCATTTT. The rearrangement links TRBV11-2 to TRBJ1-5, with a tentative D call TRBD1 (5 bases). The CDR3 sequence is 15 residues long. Germline CDR1 is SGHAT and CDR2 is FQNNGV. V lost 0 bases, J lost 4 bases, and 10 bases lay in between.

The chain couples TRBV30 to TRBJ1-4; D may be TRBD1 (5 bases). V shed 2 bases and J shed 8 bases, with 15 bases lying between them. CDR3 length: 14 amino acids. Germline assignment: CDR1 GTSNPN and CDR2 SVGIG (reference sequence). The DNA for the CDR3 is TGTGCCTGGAGTTCCGGGGGGGGACGGGAAAAACTGTTTTTT. It translates to CAWSSGGGREKLFF.

The chain employs TRBV5-1 and TRBJ1-1; D perhaps matches TRBD1 (5 bases). There are 16 residues in the CDR3. Germline CDR1 SGHRS, CDR2 YFSETQ. Trimming took off 8 bases at V and 0 bases at J, with 20 bases between the two ends. The CDR3 loop reads CASAFGRQPVNTEAFF. The CDR3 DNA reads TGCGCCAGTGCCTTTGGGAGACAGCCTGTGAACACTGAAGCTTTCTTT.

This rearrangement joins TRBV7-8 to TRBJ1-4; weak D call: TRBD1 (5 bases). V was trimmed by 0 bases and J by 5 bases, leaving 13 bases between them. The CDR3 consists of 16 residues. Germline assignment: CDR1 SGHVS and CDR2 FQNEAQ. DNA for the CDR3: TGTGCCAGCAGCTTAGCTGGGGGATACGTGAATGAAAAACTGTTTTTT. As protein: CASSLAGGYVNEKLFF. Full variable domain (rest looked up from reference TRBV7-8 and TRBJ1-4): GAGVSQSPRYKVAKRGQDVALRCDPISGHVSLFWYQQALGQGPEFLTYFQNEAQLDKSGLPSDRFFAERPEGSVSTLKIQRTQQEDSAVYLCASSLAGGYVNEKLFFGSGTQLSVL.

The rearrangement links TRBV2 to TRBJ1-2, with a possible D match to TRBD1 (5 bases). Germline values: CDR1 SNHLY, CDR2 FYNNEI. This CDR3 is 14 amino acids long. Trimming removed 4 bases at V and 7 bases at J, with 16 bases between. CDR3 DNA sequence: TGTGCCAGCAGTGGGCGGGGGACGTCTTCTGGCTACACCTTC. Residues: CASSGRGTSSGYTF.

This clone was seen only a few times. The chain couples TRBV2 to TRBJ2-1, with 12 bases lining up with TRBD2. CDR3 length: 15 amino acids. Losses at the gene ends were 8 bases for V and 7 bases for J; bases not matched to a gene: 9. The germline CDR1 and CDR2 sequences are SNHLY and FYNNEI. CDR3 amino acids: CASGLAGSIWNEQFF. DNA of the CDR3: TGTGCCAGCGGACTAGCGGGGTCCATTTGGAATGAGCAGTTCTTC.

The V call is TRBV19, the J call TRBJ1-1; D remains unclear. The CDR3 length is 15 residues. The ends were cut back, 10 bases at V and 4 bases at J, with 22 bases in the middle. CDR1 and CDR2 (germline): LNHDA, SQIVND (reference sequence). The CDR3 sequence: CATHSLGGWGTEAFF. Here the CDR3 DNA reads TGTGCCACCCATTCGTTGGGAGGATGGGGCACTGAAGCTTTCTTT.

The chain combines TRBV7-6 with TRBJ2-5; a weak D match, TRBD2 (5 bases). Trimming cost V 0 bases and J 3 bases, with 14 bases left between them. This CDR3 spans 16 amino acids. CDR1 is SGHVS, CDR2 FNYEAQ, per germline. The CDR3 DNA follows: TGTGCCAGCAGCTTAGCCCGGAGGTCCAAAAAAGAGACCCAGTACTTC. Amino acid sequence: CASSLARRSKKETQYF. Complete variable domain (other parts from reference TRBV7-6 and TRBJ2-5): GAGVSQSPRYKVTKRGQDVALRCDPISGHVSLYWYRQALGQGPEFLTYFNYEAQQDKSGLPNDRFSAERPEGSISTLTIQRTEQRDSAMYRCASSLARRSKKETQYFGPGTRLLVL.

The chain uses TRBV6-6 and TRBJ2-3; 7 nucleotides align to TRBD2. CDR3 length equals 13 residues. V lost 6 bases to trimming and J lost 3 bases; unmatched junction nucleotides: 3. Germline V gives CDR1 MNHNY, CDR2 SVGAGI (reference sequence). The chain's CDR3 is CASRPGGTDTQYF. Written as DNA, the CDR3 is TGTGCCAGCAGACCCGGGGGGACAGATACGCAGTATTTT.

This rearrangement joins TRBV6-5 to TRBJ1-5; no firm D call. The V and J ends lost 6 bases and 6 bases respectively, with 12 bases between them. Germline V lookup: CDR1 MNHEY, CDR2 SVGAGI. This CDR3 is 13 amino acids long. The CDR3 here is CASSHNLIQPQHF. For the CDR3, the DNA is TGTGCCAGCAGCCACAACCTAATTCAGCCCCAGCATTTT.

The chain combines TRBV6-5 with TRBJ1-3, with 8 positions matching TRBD1. Germline lookup yields CDR1 MNHEY and CDR2 SVGAGI. This CDR3 is 15 amino acids long. Losses at the gene ends were 7 bases for V and 7 bases for J; bases not matched to a gene: 12. The CDR3 bases are TGTGCCAGCACCGCACCCGGACAGGGAGCTAACACCATATATTTT. The encoded protein is CASTAPGQGANTIYF.

This sequence joins TRBV7-6 and TRBJ1-4, with D unresolved. The ends were cut back, 1 base at V and 8 bases at J, with 8 bases in the middle. CDR3 length equals 13 residues. Germline V gene sequence: CDR1 SGHVS, CDR2 FNYEAQ. The CDR3 here is CASSLDLGEKLFF. The CDR3 DNA reads TGTGCCAGCAGCTTAGATTTGGGAGAAAAACTGTTTTTT.

The chain joins TRBV19 to TRBJ2-6; possible D gene TRBD2, 5 bases. There are 13 residues in the CDR3. Germline loops: CDR1 LNHDA, CDR2 SQIVND (reference sequence). V shed 4 bases and J shed 4 bases, with 5 bases lying between them. The CDR3 DNA reads TGTGCCAGTAGTAAGCGGGGGGCCAACGTCCTGACTTTC. Its translation: CASSKRGANVLTF.

This chain uses TRBV7-8 with TRBJ1-2; 7 nucleotides agree with TRBD1. CDR3 length: 15 residues. J was trimmed by 4 bases and V by 1 base; bases with no gene match: 6. The germline gives CDR1 SGHVS, CDR2 FQNEAQ. In DNA, the CDR3 is TGTGCCAGCAGCTTAGGACAGGGAAGGGCCTATGGCTACACCTTC. Translating it yields CASSLGQGRAYGYTF.

This clone was picked up one time. V gene TRBV6-6 combines with J gene TRBJ2-7; 10 bases are a match to TRBD1. Trimming at V came to 5 bases and at J to 5 bases, leaving 9 bases not matched to a gene. CDR3 length: 15 amino acids. Germline V gene sequence: CDR1 MNHNY, CDR2 SVGAGI (reference sequence). The CDR3 loop is CASSHPDRGDNEQYF. CDR3 DNA: TGTGCCAGCAGTCACCCGGACAGGGGGGACAACGAGCAGTACTTC.

Only a few counts were recorded for this clone. The chain uses TRBV23-1 and TRBJ2-4; D is unclear. TRBV23-1 counts as an open reading frame of uncertain function. The CDR3 is 17 amino acids. V was clipped by 0 bases and J by 1 base, with 13 bases between them. CDR3 coding DNA: TGCGCCAGCAGTCAATCGCCCTCCAATGGGGCCAAAAACATTCAGTACTTC. It yields the protein CASSQSPSNGAKNIQYF.

The chain is built from TRBV6-1 and TRBJ1-3, with no clear D. Trimming left V 8 bases short and J 0 bases short, with 8 bases between. The CDR3 runs 13 residues. Germline assignment: CDR1 MNHNS and CDR2 SASEGT. The CDR3 sequence: CASSEFSGNTIYF. Written as DNA, the CDR3 is TGTGCCAGCTCAGAGTTCTCTGGAAACACCATATATTTT.

The chain combines TRBV7-2 with TRBJ2-2; the D gene is possibly TRBD2 (5 bases). This CDR3 is built from 13 residues. The ends were cut back, 2 bases at V and 6 bases at J, with 7 bases in the middle. In germline, CDR1 is SGHTA, CDR2 FQGNSA. The CDR3 is CASSLYSAGELFF. The CDR3 DNA reads TGTGCCAGCAGCTTATATAGCGCCGGGGAGCTGTTTTTT.

The rearrangement uses TRBV30 and TRBJ2-3; D is perhaps TRBD1 or TRBD2 (5 bases each). The CDR3 is made up of 14 amino acids. In germline, CDR1 is GTSNPN, CDR2 SVGIG (reference sequence). The V and J ends lost 0 bases and 10 bases respectively, with 17 bases between them. CDR3 residues: CAWSVTRMGRAQYF. In DNA form, the CDR3 reads TGTGCCTGGAGTGTAACCCGGATGGGGCGGGCGCAGTATTTT.